The 8 T cell receptor beta chains presented below share a single source sample, sequenced in a study of OX40 agonist ivuxolimab in advanced cancers. Produced via immunoSEQ multiplex PCR; TCRdb's table is partial and in-frame only. The data hold 55,000 to 85,000 clones, with about 90% observed a single time. The sequenced sample was CD4+ or CD8+ T cells sorted from blood, obtained in a trial of the OX40 agonist ivuxolimab. The receptors here all came from an adult with an advanced solid tumor such as melanoma, head and neck, liver or kidney cancer.

This chain uses TRBV5-1 with TRBJ2-3; 12 positions match TRBD2. The CDR3 is 17 residues long. The V gene end was trimmed by 4 bases and the J gene end by 0 bases; junction bases not matched to a gene: 6. The V gene's germline CDR1 is SGHRS and CDR2 YFSETQ. The CDR3 bases are TGCGCCAGCAGCCTGGGGGGGACTAGCGGGAGCACAGATACGCAGTATTTT. Encoded protein: CASSLGGTSGSTDTQYF.

This clone came up a few times. This chain uses TRBV15 with TRBJ2-1; D gene unclear. Germline CDR1 is LNHNV and CDR2 is YYDKDF (reference sequence). Trimming pared 5 bases from V and 8 bases from J, leaving 25 bases between. The CDR3 spans 17 residues. The CDR3 protein is CATSLSTSISREDEQFF. Here the CDR3 DNA reads TGTGCCACCAGCCTATCAACCTCTATTTCCCGTGAAGATGAGCAGTTCTTC.

The CDR3, as DNA: TGTGCCAGCAGCCCCGTTGGCCGCTCCTACAATGAGCAGTTCTTC. Its protein is CASSPVGRSYNEQFF. The chain is built from TRBV7-3 and TRBJ2-1, with unresolved D. Trimming stripped 5 bases from V and 0 bases from J, with 11 bases between. The CDR3 is 15 amino acids. Germline values: CDR1 SGHTA, CDR2 FQGTGA.

The chain employs TRBV2 and TRBJ1-5; 8 bases fit TRBD1. CDR1 is SNHLY, CDR2 FYNNEI, per germline. The CDR3 runs 15 residues. The junction had 15 bases not matched to a gene; V was cut back by 8 bases and J by 9 bases. The CDR3 DNA reads as TGTGCCAGCGGACGAGAGGGACAGGCGCCAGGGCCCCAGCATTTT. It codes for CASGREGQAPGPQHF.

The V gene is TRBV5-4, the J gene TRBJ2-7; D is perhaps TRBD1 or TRBD2 (6 bases each). This CDR3 region has 16 residues. Trimming shortened V by 0 bases and J by 2 bases, and 15 bases separated the two germline ends. CDR1 and CDR2 (germline): SGHNT, YYREEE (reference sequence). This chain's CDR3 is CASSLGNGGPTYEQYF. CDR3 bases: TGTGCCAGCAGCTTGGGAAATGGGGGGCCTACCTACGAGCAGTACTTC. Filled out from reference TRBV5-4 and TRBJ2-7, the complete variable domain reads ETGVTQSPTHLIKTRGQQVTLRCSSQSGHNTVSWYQQALGQGPQFIFQYYREEENGRGNFPPRFSGLQFPNYSSELNVNALELDDSALYLCASSLGNGGPTYEQYFGPGTRLTVT.

This chain uses TRBV7-9 with TRBJ2-5, with 16 positions matching TRBD2. The CDR3 is made up of 19 amino acids. V lost 5 bases, J lost 1 base, and 10 bases stayed unmatched. Germline lookup yields CDR1 SEHNR and CDR2 FQNEAQ (reference sequence). Here the CDR3 reads CASSPGTSGRARIQETQYF. CDR3 DNA sequence: TGTGCCAGCAGCCCAGGGACTAGCGGGAGGGCGAGAATCCAAGAGACCCAGTACTTC.

The J gene is TRBJ2-1, the V gene TRBV7-9; D perhaps matches TRBD1 (6 bases). The germline CDR1 and CDR2 sequences are SEHNR and FQNEAQ (reference sequence). V was shortened by 3 bases and J by 6 bases, with 12 bases between the two germline ends. This CDR3 spans 14 amino acids. CDR3 coding DNA: TGTGCCAGCAGCTTCAGGGGAAGAGGCAATGAGCAGTTCTTC. Its protein product is CASSFRGRGNEQFF.

The V call is TRBV15, the J call TRBJ2-7; TRBD1 aligns across 7 bases. The V gene's germline CDR1 is LNHNV and CDR2 YYDKDF (reference sequence). Trimming took 0 bases from V and 4 from J; bases not matched to a gene: 15. This CDR3 is 18 amino acids long. CDR3 bases: TGTGCCACCAGCAGAGATTTGGGAAAAACAGGGGCGCTTTACGAGCAGTACTTC. Translating it yields CATSRDLGKTGALYEQYF.